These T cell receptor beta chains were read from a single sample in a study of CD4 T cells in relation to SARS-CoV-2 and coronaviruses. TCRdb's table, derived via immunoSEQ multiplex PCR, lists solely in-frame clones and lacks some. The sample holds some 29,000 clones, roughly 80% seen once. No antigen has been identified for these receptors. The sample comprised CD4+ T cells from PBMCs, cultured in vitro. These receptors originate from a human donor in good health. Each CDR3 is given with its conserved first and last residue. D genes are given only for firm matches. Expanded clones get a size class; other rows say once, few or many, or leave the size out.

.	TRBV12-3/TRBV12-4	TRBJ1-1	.	TGTGCCAGCAGTTTCGACCAATTCGAGACTTTCTTT	CASSFDQFETFF
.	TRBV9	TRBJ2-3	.	TGTGCCAGCAGCGTAGCATCAGATACGCAGTATTTT	CASSVASDTQYF
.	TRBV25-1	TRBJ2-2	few	TGTGCCAGCAGTGGAGGCACCGGGGAGCTGTTTTTT	CASSGGTGELFF
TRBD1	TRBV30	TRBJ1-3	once	TGTGCCTGGAGTACTCGACAGGGGCCTCTCTCTGGAAACACCATATATTTT	CAWSTRQGPLSGNTIYF
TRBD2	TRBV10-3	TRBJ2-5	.	TGTGCCATCAGTGGATCAGGGGCGGGGGGCGGGCAAGAGACCCAGTACTTC	CAISGSGAGGGQETQYF
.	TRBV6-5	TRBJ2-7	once	TGTGCCAGCGGAAAACAGGACTCCTACGAGCAGTACTTC	CASGKQDSYEQYF
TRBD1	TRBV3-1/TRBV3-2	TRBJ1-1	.	TGTGCCAGCAGCCGGGGGACAGGGGGACCTGAAGCTTTCTTT	CASSRGTGGPEAFF
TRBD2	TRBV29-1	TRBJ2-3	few	TGCAGCGTTGAGGGAGGGAGCGAAGTTCTAGATACGCAGTATTTT	CSVEGGSEVLDTQYF
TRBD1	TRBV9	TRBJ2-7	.	TGTGCCAGCAGCGAGGGGGACAGGGGGCTCTACGAGCAGTACTTC	CASSEGDRGLYEQYF
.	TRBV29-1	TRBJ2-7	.	TGCAGCGCGGGGGACGGCCCCTACGAGCAGTACTTC	CSAGDGPYEQYF
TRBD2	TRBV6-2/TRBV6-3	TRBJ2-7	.	TGTGCCAGCAGTCGAAATAGCGGGAGAGGGTCCTACGAGCAGTACTTC	CASSRNSGRGSYEQYF
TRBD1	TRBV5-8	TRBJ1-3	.	TGTGCCAGCAGCTTTCTCAGGGGGCGTTTGGGAAACACCATATATTTT	CASSFLRGRLGNTIYF
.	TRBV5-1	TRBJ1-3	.	TGCGCCAGCAGCTTGGAGGGTCGGGACGGAAACACCATATATTTT	CASSLEGRDGNTIYF
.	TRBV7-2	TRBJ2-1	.	TGTGCCAGCAGCTTAATCTCCTACAATGAGCAGTTCTTC	CASSLISYNEQFF
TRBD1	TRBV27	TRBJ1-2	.	TGTGCCAGCAGTACACGACAGGGGGCGTTAAACTATGGCTACACCTTC	CASSTRQGALNYGYTF
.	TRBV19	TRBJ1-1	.	TGTGCCAGTAGTCCTATCGACAGGAGGAACACTGAAGCTTTCTTT	CASSPIDRRNTEAFF
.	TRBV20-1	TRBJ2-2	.	TGCAGTGCTAGAGTGACCGGGGAGCTGTTTTTT	CSARVTGELFF
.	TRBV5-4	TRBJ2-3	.	TGTGCCAGCAGCCACAAAGGGGGGAACACAGATACGCAGTATTTT	CASSHKGGNTDTQYF
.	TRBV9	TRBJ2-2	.	TGTGCCAGCCGTGAAGCGGGCCAGGAGGGGACCGGGGAGCTGTTTTTT	CASREAGQEGTGELFF
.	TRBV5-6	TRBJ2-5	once	TGTGCCAGCAGCTCCTACCCGGGGCCCACCCAAGAGACCCAGTACTTC	CASSSYPGPTQETQYF
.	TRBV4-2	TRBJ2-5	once	TGTGCCAGCAGCCAGGGGAGCCAAGAGACCCAGTACTTC	CASSQGSQETQYF
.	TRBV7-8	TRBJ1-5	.	TGTGCCAGCAGCCCGTCGGGGGCTTCCCCTCAAAGGCCCCAGCATTTT	CASSPSGASPQRPQHF
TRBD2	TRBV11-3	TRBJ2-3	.	TGTGCCAGCAGCTTCGGGCTAGCGGTTAGCACAGATACGCAGTATTTT	CASSFGLAVSTDTQYF
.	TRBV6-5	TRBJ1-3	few	TGTGCCAGCAGCTACGGGGTAGACTCTGGAAACACCATATATTTT	CASSYGVDSGNTIYF
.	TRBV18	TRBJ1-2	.	TGTGCCAGCTCACCCTGGTCCCTATCCTATGGCTACACCTTC	CASSPWSLSYGYTF
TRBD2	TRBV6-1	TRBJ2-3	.	TGTGCCAGCAGTGACGGGGGGGGGCGCACAGATACGCAGTATTTT	CASSDGGGRTDTQYF
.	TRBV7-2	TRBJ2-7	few	TGTGCCAGCAGCTTAGTCTACGAGCAGTACTTC	CASSLVYEQYF
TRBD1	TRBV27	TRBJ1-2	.	TGTGCCAGCACCAGGACCGGGACAGTTGATTACTATGGCTACACCTTC	CASTRTGTVDYYGYTF
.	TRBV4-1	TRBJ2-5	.	TGCGCCAGCAGCCAAGGCCGATGGGAGACCCAGTACTTC	CASSQGRWETQYF
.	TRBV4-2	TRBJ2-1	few	TGTGCCAGCAGCCAATTCCCGGGGCCCGGGAGCTCCTACAATGAGCAGTTCTTC	CASSQFPGPGSSYNEQFF
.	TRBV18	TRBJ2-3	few	TGTGCCAGCTCACCTAGCGACACAGATACGCAGTATTTT	CASSPSDTDTQYF
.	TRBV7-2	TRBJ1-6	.	TGTGCCAGCAGCCACGGGGGGAACTCACCCCTCCACTTT	CASSHGGNSPLHF
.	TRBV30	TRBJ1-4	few	TGTGCCTGGAGTGTACAGGAAAAACTGTTTTTT	CAWSVQEKLFF
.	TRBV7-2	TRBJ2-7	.	TGTGCCAGCAGCTTCGGACAGTCGTCGGACGAGCAGTACTTC	CASSFGQSSDEQYF
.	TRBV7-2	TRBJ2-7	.	TGTGCCAGCAGCTTACGGGGGTTGGTCAGAGACGAGCAGTACTTC	CASSLRGLVRDEQYF
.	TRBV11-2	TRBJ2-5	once	TGTGCCAGCAGCTCTCTCCGCCTAGGGGCAGGCCTGGAGACCCAGTACTTC	CASSSLRLGAGLETQYF
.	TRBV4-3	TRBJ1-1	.	TGCGCCAGCAGCCCCCAGTTCACCACTGAAGCTTTCTTT	CASSPQFTTEAFF
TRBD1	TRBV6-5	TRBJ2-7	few	TGTGCCAGCAGACGGACAGGTCCCTACGAGCAGTACTTC	CASRRTGPYEQYF
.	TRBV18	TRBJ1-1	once	TGTGCCACCCCCGTCTTCCCGTGCGACTTAAACACTGAAGCTTTCTTT	CATPVFPCDLNTEAFF
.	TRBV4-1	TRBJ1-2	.	TGCGCCAGCAGCCCCTCCCTAGGGCAGATCTATGGCTACACCTTC	CASSPSLGQIYGYTF
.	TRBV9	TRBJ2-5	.	TGTGCCAGCAGCGTGGGGAATCAAGAGACCCAGTACTTC	CASSVGNQETQYF
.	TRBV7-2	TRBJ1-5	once	TGTGCCACAGGCCAGGGAGGGGGTCAGCCCCAGCATTTT	CATGQGGGQPQHF
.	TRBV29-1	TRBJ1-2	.	TGCAGCGTTGCATCAGGTTTAAACTATGGCTACACCTTC	CSVASGLNYGYTF
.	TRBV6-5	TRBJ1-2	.	TGTGCCAGCAGCTCGTCGACAGGAGGCTATGGCTACACCTTC	CASSSSTGGYGYTF
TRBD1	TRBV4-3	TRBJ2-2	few	TGCGCCAGCAGCCAAGGGACAGGGGACTTCGGGGAGCTGTTTTTT	CASSQGTGDFGELFF
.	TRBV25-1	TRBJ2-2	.	TGTGCCAGCAGTGAATATGGTCGGGGAAACACCGGGGAGCTGTTTTTT	CASSEYGRGNTGELFF
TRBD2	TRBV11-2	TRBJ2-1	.	TGTGCCAGCAGCAAAGGGCTAGCGGGGGGGGGCCAATACAGTGAGCAGTTCTTC	CASSKGLAGGGQYSEQFF
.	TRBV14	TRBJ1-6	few	TGTGCCAGCAGCCAAGGGCGCAGTTCACCCCTCCACTTT	CASSQGRSSPLHF
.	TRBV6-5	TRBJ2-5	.	TGTGCCAGCAGCGCCGGTGGGTCCCAGTACTTC	CASSAGGSQYF
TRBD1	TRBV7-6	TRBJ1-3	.	TGTGCCAGCAGCTTAGAGGCGGGACAGAGGAGAAACACCATATATTTT	CASSLEAGQRRNTIYF
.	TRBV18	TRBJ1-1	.	TGTGCCAGCCTACGGGTTGCCAGGCCTGAAGCTTTCTTT	CASLRVARPEAFF
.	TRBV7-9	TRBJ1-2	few	TGTGCCAGCAGCTTAGCGACAGGATCCAACTATGGCTACACCTTC	CASSLATGSNYGYTF
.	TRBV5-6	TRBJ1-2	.	TGTGCCAGCAGCCTGAGGGACACCCTCGCCGAGTATGGCTACACCTTC	CASSLRDTLAEYGYTF
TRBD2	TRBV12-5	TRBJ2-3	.	TGTGCTAGTGGGTCGGGACTAGCGGGGCCCACAGATACGCAGTATTTT	CASGSGLAGPTDTQYF